The T cell receptor beta chain described here comes from a study of siplizumab effects on memory and regulatory T cells. The protocol was immunoSEQ multiplex PCR, while the TCRdb copy is restricted to in-frame clones and leaves out a portion. This sample has under 150,000 clones, with about 95% found just once. This TCR came from a human donor in good health. Sequences were obtained from non-Treg CD4+ T cells sorted from blood.

CDR3: CASSQPGQGNTEAFF. The DNA for the CDR3 is TGTGCCAGCAGTCAACCGGGACAGGGGAACACTGAAGCTTTCTTT. This chain connects TRBV25-1 to TRBJ1-1; TRBD1 matches 9 bases. CDR3 size: 15 residues. In germline, CDR1 is MGHDK, CDR2 SYGVNS. Germline trimming cut 5 bases from V and 1 base from J; bases unmatched to any gene: 5.